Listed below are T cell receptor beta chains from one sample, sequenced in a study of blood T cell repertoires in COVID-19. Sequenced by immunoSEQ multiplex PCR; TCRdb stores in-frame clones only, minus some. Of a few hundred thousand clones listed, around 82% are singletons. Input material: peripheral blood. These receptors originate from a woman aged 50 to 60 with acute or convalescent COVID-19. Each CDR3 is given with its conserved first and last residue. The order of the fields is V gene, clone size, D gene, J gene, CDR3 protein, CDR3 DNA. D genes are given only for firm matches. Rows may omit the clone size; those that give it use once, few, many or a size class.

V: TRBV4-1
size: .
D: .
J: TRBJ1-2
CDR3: CASSQDGGSLYGYTF
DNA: TGCGCCAGCAGCCAAGATGGGGGCAGTCTCTATGGCTACACCTTC

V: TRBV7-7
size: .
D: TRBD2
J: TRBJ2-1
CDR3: CASSSGTTNNEQFF
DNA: TGTGCCAGCAGCTCCGGGACTACTAACAATGAGCAGTTCTTC

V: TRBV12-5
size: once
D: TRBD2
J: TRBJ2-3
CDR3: CASGFSGGAWDTQYF
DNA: TGTGCTAGTGGTTTCTCGGGGGGGGCGTGGGATACGCAGTATTTT

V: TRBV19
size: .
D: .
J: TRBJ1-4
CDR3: CASSIARAAANEKLFF
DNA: TGTGCCAGTAGTATAGCCAGGGCGGCGGCTAATGAAAAACTGTTTTTT

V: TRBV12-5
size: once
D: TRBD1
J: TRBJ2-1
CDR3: CASGLDRDRAYNEQFF
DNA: TGTGCTAGTGGTTTGGACCGGGACAGGGCCTACAATGAGCAGTTCTTC

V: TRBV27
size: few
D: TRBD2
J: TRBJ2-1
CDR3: CASDYGGRSTNEQFF
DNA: TGTGCCAGCGACTACGGGGGGAGATCAACCAATGAGCAGTTCTTC

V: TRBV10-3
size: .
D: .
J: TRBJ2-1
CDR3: CAISEFTTGNNEQFF
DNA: TGTGCCATCAGTGAGTTCACGACTGGTAACAATGAGCAGTTCTTC

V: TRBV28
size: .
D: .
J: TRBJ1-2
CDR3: CASSISTEHGYTF
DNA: TGTGCCAGCAGTATATCGACTGAGCATGGCTACACCTTC

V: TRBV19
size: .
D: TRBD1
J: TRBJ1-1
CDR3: CASRDRENTEAFF
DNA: TGTGCCAGTAGGGACAGGGAGAACACTGAAGCTTTCTTT

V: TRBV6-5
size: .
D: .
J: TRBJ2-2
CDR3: CASSYGSAGTGELFF
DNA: TGTGCCAGCAGTTACGGGAGCGCAGGCACCGGGGAGCTGTTTTTT

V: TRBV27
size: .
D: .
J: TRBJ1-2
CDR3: CASRTGGGLYGYTF
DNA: TGTGCCAGCAGGACCGGGGGGGGCCTCTATGGCTACACCTTC

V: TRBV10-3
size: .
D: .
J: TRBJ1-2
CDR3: CATRGGDGYGYTF
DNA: TGTGCCACAAGAGGCGGGGATGGCTATGGCTACACCTTC

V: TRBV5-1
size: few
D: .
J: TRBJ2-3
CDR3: CASSLGTFSTDTQYF
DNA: TGCGCCAGCAGCTTGGGGACATTTAGCACAGATACGCAGTATTTT

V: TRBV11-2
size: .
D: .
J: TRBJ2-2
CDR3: CASSFNPARGGELFF
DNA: TGTGCCAGCAGCTTCAATCCCGCCAGGGGCGGGGAGCTGTTTTTT

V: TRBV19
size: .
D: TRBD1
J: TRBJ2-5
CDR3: CASRTGGQETQYF
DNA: TGTGCCAGTAGAACAGGGGGCCAAGAGACCCAGTACTTC

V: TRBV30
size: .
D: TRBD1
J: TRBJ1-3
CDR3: CAWRAGQHSGNTIYF
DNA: TGTGCCTGGAGGGCGGGACAGCACTCTGGAAACACCATATATTTT

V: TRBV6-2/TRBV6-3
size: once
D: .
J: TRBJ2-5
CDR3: CASSATAFWETQYF
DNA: TGTGCCAGCAGTGCGACAGCCTTCTGGGAGACCCAGTACTTC

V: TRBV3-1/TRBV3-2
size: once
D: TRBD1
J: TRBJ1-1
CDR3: CASSRDRVTEAFF
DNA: TGTGCCAGCAGCCGAGACAGGGTCACTGAAGCTTTCTTT

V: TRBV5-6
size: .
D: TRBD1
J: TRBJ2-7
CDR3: CASSVQGQNYEQYF
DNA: TGTGCCAGCAGCGTCCAGGGACAGAACTACGAGCAGTACTTC

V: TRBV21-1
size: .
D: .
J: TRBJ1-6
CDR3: CASSTGVGTGENSPLHF
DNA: TGTGCCAGCAGCACCGGGGTGGGGACAGGGGAAAATTCACCCCTCCACTTT

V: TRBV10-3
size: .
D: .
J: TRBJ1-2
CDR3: CAIRGREGYGYTF
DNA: TGTGCCATCAGGGGCAGGGAAGGCTATGGCTACACCTTC

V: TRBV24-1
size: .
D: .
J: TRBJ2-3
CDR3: CATSDLTQGGDTQYF
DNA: TGTGCCACCAGTGATTTGACCCAGGGTGGAGATACGCAGTATTTT

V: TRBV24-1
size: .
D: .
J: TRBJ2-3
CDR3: CATSDPGGDTQYF
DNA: TGTGCCACCAGTGATCCAGGGGGGGATACGCAGTATTTT

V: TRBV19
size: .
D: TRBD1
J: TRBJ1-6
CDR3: CASSSQGATDSPLHF
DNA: TGTGCCAGTAGTAGTCAGGGGGCGACGGATTCACCCCTCCACTTT

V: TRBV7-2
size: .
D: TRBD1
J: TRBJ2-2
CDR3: CASSWRWDSYTGELFF
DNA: TGTGCCAGCAGCTGGAGATGGGACAGTTATACCGGGGAGCTGTTTTTT

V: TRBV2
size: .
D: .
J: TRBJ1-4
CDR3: CASSQGPLSEKLFF
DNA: TGTGCCAGCAGTCAAGGCCCTTTGAGTGAAAAACTGTTTTTT

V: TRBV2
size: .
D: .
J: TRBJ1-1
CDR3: CAVHGVNTEAFF
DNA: TGTGCCGTGCACGGAGTTAACACTGAAGCTTTCTTT

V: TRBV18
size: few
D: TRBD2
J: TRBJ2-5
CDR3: CASSPLAGGLKETQYF
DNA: TGTGCCAGCTCACCACTAGCGGGGGGCCTTAAAGAGACCCAGTACTTC

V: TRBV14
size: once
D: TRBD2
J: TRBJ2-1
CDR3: CASRASGRAFYNEQFF
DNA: TGTGCCAGCAGGGCTAGCGGGAGGGCCTTCTACAATGAGCAGTTCTTC

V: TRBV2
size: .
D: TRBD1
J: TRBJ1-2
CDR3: CASSDTGGHDGYTF
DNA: TGTGCCAGCAGTGACACAGGGGGTCACGATGGCTACACCTTC

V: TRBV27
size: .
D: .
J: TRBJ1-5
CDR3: CASSLSVDTNQPQHF
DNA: TGTGCCAGCAGTTTATCGGTGGACACTAATCAGCCCCAGCATTTT

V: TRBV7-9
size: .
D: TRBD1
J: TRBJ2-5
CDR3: CASSYYLGQGEQETQYF
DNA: TGTGCCAGCAGCTACTACTTAGGACAGGGGGAGCAAGAGACCCAGTACTTC

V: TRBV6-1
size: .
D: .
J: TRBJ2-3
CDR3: CASSEREIPDTQYF
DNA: TGTGCCAGCAGTGAAAGGGAGATTCCAGATACGCAGTATTTT

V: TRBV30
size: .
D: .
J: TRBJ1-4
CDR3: CAWSARGGGEKLFF
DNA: TGTGCCTGGAGTGCCAGGGGCGGTGGTGAAAAACTGTTTTTT

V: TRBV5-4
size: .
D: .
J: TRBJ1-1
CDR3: CASSLGQGWTEAFF
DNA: TGTGCCAGCAGCTTGGGGCAGGGATGGACTGAAGCTTTCTTT

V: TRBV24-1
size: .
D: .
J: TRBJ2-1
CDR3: CATSLESEQFF
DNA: TGTGCCACCTCCCTAGAAAGTGAGCAGTTCTTC

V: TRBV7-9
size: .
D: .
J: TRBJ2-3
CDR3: CASSLGGGPDTQYF
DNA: TGTGCCAGCAGCTTAGGGGGGGGCCCCGATACGCAGTATTTT

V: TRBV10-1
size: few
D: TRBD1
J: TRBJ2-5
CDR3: CASSDRGLETQYF
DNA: TGCGCCAGCAGTGACAGGGGGTTAGAGACCCAGTACTTC

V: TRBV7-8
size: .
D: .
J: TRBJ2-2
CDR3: CASSLGGPANTGELFF
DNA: TGTGCCAGCAGCCTGGGAGGACCCGCGAACACCGGGGAGCTGTTTTTT

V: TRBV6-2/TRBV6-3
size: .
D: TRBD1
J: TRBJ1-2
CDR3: CASSPGTANYGYTF
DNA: TGTGCCAGCAGCCCCGGGACAGCAAACTATGGCTACACCTTC